The T cell receptor (beta chain) described here comes from a study of blood T cell repertoires in COVID-19 (dated by TCRdb to about 2020). For the study in its entirety: Collaborator samples came from the United States, Italy and Spain and covered acute and convalescent phases of COVID-19. The repertoires were released in a freely available public database meant as a resource for research on the immune response to SARS-CoV-2. Samples were obtained from the ongoing ImmuneRACE study (first 160 participants) and from approximately 1,200 subjects provided by 6 global collaborators. The material from the prospective study consisted of cDNA or gDNA derived from T cells, B-cell-depleted T cells, or PBMCs. HLA class I and class II types, where available, came from metadata supplied by the sample provider rather than from assay-based typing. Nearly every sample came with metadata listing a de-identified subject ID, COVID-19 status, age in years and sex. Subjects who had been exposed to COVID-19, were actively infected with it, or had recovered from it provided the deeply sampled blood TCRbeta repertoires that made up the dataset. Study-wide findings and limitations: Clinical and demographic metadata were provided uncurated, with the amount varying by source and participant.

TCRbeta CDR3 regions were amplified from genomic DNA by means of the immunoSEQ Assay, a bias-controlled multiplex PCR. Turning to the authors' computational methods: Nucleated cell counts per sample were estimated from amplification of reference gene primers within the assay. To quantify the absolute abundance of each unique TCRbeta CDR3 rearrangement, sequence reads were collapsed and filtered. For each sample, productive Simpson clonality was calculated by taking the square root of Simpson's diversity index across productive rearrangements. The source is immuneACCESS, and TCRdb retained only in-frame sequences with V and J called. Part of the clones is not carried over; for the studies checked, unresolved V genes explain less than half of this, and the remainder is unexplained. Clone size and V and J calls were adopted from that table, with D and trimming inferred from the DNA. This sample comprises 250,000 to 300,000 clones, about 85% of them detected only once. About 3.5% of the sample is in the top ten clones.

For this clone: It lacks a known antigen. Per-nucleotide qualities are absent, and no much larger clonotype sits a single base away. Other DNA sequences from this sample encode an identical CDR3 as well.

The CDR3 numbers 12 residues from cysteine through phenylalanine. Only the CDR3 region is kept as DNA, spanning 36 bases read in frame from base 1. Per the germline V gene (reference sequence), LNHDA is the CDR1 and SQIVND is the CDR2. V is cut by 6 bases and J by 0 bases, and the space between the germline ends is 3 bases. Each collaborating institution followed its own protocols to collect whole blood in K2EDTA tubes. For TCRbeta analysis, collaborator samples were shipped as frozen whole blood, as isolated PBMCs, or as DNA extracted from either sample type. This TCR was recovered from a man aged 18 to 35 with active or convalescent COVID-19. Sequenced material: peripheral blood. The sequence is built from TRBV19 and TRBJ1-5, with the D gene too uncertain to name. CDR3 loop: CASSYSNQPQHF. In nucleotides, the sequence is TGTGCCAGTAGCTATAGCAATCAGCCCCAGCATTTT.